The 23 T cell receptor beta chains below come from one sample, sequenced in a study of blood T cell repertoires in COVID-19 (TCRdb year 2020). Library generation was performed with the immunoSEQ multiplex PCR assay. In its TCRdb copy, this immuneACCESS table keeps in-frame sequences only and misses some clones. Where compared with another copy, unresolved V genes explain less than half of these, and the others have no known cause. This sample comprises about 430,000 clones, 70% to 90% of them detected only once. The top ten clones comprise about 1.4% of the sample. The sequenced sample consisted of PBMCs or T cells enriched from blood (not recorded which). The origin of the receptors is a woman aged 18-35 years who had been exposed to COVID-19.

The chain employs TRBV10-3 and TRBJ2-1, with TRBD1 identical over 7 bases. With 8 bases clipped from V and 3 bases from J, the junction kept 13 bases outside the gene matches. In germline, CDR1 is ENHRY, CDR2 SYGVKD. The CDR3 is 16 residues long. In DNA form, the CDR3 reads TGTGCCATCTTCCGACGGTTGGGACAGATCTACAATGAGCAGTTCTTC. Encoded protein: CAIFRRLGQIYNEQFF.

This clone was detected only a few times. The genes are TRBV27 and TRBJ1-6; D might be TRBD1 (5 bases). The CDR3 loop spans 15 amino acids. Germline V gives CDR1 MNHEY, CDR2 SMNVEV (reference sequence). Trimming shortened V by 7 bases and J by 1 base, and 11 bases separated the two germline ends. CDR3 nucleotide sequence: TGTGCCAGCAAATCGGGGGGGTCCTATAATTCACCCCTCCACTTT. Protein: CASKSGGSYNSPLHF.

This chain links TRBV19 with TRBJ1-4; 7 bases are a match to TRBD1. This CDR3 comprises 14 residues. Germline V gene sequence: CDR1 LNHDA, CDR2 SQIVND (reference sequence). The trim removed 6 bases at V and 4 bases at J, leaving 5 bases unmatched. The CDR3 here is CASRTGTVNEKLFF. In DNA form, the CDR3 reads TGTGCCAGTAGAACCGGGACAGTTAATGAAAAACTGTTTTTT.

The CDR3 nucleotides read TGTGCCAGCTATGTAACCTCACAGGGGGCGCAGCAAGCTTTCTTT. This encodes CASYVTSQGAQQAFF. The genes are TRBV28 and TRBJ1-1; 9 bases fit TRBD1. J lost 9 bases, V lost 8 bases, and 16 bases had no gene match. Germline V CDR1 and CDR2: MDHEN, SYDVKM. This CDR3 comprises 15 residues.

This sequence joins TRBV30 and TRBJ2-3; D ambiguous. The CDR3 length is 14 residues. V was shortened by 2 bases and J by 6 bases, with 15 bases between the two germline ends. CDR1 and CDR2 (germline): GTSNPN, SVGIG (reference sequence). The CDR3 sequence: CAWSFIPSADTQYF. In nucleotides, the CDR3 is TGTGCCTGGAGTTTTATTCCCTCCGCGGATACGCAGTATTTT.

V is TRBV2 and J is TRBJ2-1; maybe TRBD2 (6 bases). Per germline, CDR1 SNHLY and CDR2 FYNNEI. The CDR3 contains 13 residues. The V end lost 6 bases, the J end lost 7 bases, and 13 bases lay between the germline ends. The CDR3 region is CASSELGGNEQFF. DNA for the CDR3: TGTGCCAGCAGCGAGCTGGGAGGAAATGAGCAGTTCTTC.

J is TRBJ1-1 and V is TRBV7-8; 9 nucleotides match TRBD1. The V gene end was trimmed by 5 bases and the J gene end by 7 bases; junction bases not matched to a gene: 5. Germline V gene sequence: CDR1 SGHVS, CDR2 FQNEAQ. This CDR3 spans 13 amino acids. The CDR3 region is CASSKQGADEAFF. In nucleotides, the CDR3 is TGTGCCAGCAGCAAACAGGGGGCAGATGAAGCTTTCTTT.

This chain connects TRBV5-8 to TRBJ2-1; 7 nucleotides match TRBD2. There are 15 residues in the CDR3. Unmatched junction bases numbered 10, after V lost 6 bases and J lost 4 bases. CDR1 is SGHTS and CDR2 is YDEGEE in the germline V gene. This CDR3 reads CASTPGGLRYNEQFF. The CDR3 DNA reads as TGTGCCAGCACCCCGGGGGGTTTGAGGTACAATGAGCAGTTCTTC.

The CDR3 here is CASSLHERIVNEQFF. CDR3 coding DNA: TGTGCCAGCAGTTTACATGAGCGAATCGTCAATGAGCAGTTCTTC. The V call is TRBV28, the J call TRBJ2-1, with D unresolved. The CDR3 contains 15 residues. Trimming took 2 bases from V and 6 from J, leaving 14 bases between them. The germline V gene encodes CDR1 MDHEN and CDR2 SYDVKM.

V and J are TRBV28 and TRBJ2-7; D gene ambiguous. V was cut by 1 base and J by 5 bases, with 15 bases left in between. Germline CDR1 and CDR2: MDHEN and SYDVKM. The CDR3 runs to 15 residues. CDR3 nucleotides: TGTGCCAGCAGTTTATTGGGTTCCTCTCGGGACGAGCAGTACTTC. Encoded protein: CASSLLGSSRDEQYF.

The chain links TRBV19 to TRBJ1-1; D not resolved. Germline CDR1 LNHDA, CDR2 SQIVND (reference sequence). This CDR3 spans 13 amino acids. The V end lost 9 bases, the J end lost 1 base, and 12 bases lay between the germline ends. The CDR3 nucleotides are TGTGCCAGACACGCCTCGGGGAACACTGAAGCTTTCTTT. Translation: CARHASGNTEAFF.

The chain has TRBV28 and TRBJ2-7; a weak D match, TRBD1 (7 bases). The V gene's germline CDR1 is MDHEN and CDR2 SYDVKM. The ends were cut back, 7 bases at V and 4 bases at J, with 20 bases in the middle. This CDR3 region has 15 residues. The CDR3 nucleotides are TGTGCCAGCACCTCCGACAGGGAGGTAGGGTACGAGCAGTACTTC. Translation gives CASTSDREVGYEQYF.

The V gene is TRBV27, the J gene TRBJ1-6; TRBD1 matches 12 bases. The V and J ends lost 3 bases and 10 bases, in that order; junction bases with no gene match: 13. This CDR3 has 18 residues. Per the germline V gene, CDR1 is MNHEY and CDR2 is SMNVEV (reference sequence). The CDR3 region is CASSFGDRGLRPRSPLHF. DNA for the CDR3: TGTGCCAGCAGTTTCGGGGACAGGGGGCTGCGGCCTCGCTCACCCCTCCACTTT.

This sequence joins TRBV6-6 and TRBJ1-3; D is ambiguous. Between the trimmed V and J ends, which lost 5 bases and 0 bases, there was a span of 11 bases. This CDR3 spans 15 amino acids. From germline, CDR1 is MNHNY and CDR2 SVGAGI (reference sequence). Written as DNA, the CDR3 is TGTGCCAGCAGTGGTCTCACGAGCTCTGGAAACACCATATATTTT. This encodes CASSGLTSSGNTIYF.

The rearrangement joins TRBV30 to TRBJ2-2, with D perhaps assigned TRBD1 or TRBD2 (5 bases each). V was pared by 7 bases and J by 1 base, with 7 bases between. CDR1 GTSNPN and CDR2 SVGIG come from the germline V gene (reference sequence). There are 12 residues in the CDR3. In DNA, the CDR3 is TGTGCCTCGGGACGGAACACCGGGGAGCTGTTTTTT. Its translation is CASGRNTGELFF.

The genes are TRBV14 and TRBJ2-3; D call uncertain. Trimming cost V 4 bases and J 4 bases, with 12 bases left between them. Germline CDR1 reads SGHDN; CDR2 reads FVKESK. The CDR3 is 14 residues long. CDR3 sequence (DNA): TGTGCCAGCAGCCGAGGTCGGGTGCCAGATACGCAGTATTTT. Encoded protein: CASSRGRVPDTQYF.

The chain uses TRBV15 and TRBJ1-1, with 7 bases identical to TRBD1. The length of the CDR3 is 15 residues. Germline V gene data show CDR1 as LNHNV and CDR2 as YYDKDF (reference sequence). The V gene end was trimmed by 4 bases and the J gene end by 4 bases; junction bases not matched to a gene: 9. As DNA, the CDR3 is TGTGCCACCAGCACGTCAGGGGGGTTCGGCACTGAAGCTTTCTTT. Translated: CATSTSGGFGTEAFF.

CDR3 sequence (DNA): TGTGCCAGCAGCCAGGACACTGGGAACACCGGGGAGCTGTTTTTT. It specifies CASSQDTGNTGELFF. The chain is built from TRBV11-3 and TRBJ2-2, with TRBD1 as a possible D gene (5 bases). V was shortened by 5 bases and J by 1 base, with 11 bases between the two germline ends. Germline CDR1 is SGHNT and CDR2 is YENEEA. This CDR3 is built from 15 residues.

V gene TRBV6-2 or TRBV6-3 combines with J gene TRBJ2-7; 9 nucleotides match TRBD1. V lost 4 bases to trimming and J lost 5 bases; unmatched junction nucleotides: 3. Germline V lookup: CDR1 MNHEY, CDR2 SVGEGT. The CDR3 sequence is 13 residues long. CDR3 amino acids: CASSFGTGNEQYF. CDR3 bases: TGTGCCAGCAGTTTTGGGACAGGGAACGAGCAGTACTTC.

The DNA for the CDR3 is TGTGCCAGCGGAACGGGGGACACTGAAGCTTTCTTT. Its protein is CASGTGDTEAFF. The rearrangement joins TRBV6-5 to TRBJ1-1; tentatively, D is TRBD1 (5 bases). Trimming shortened V by 8 bases and J by 3 bases, and 10 bases separated the two germline ends. CDR1 and CDR2 from the germline V gene are MNHEY and SVGAGI. The CDR3 has 12 amino acids.

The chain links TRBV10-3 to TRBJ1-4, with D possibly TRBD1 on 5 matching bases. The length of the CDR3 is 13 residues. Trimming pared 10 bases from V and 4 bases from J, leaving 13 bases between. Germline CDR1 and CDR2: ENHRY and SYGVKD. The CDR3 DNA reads TGTGCCACGGCAGACAGAGGTAATGAAAAACTGTTTTTT. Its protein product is CATADRGNEKLFF.

The CDR3: CASSTPWDRGEAGANVLTF. The CDR3 DNA is TGTGCCAGTAGTACCCCGTGGGACAGGGGGGAGGCTGGGGCCAACGTCCTGACTTTC. The V gene is TRBV19, the J gene TRBJ2-6, with 11 nucleotides matching TRBD1. Germline values: CDR1 LNHDA, CDR2 SQIVND (reference sequence). The CDR3 consists of 19 residues. Losses at the gene ends were 4 bases for V and 2 bases for J; bases not matched to a gene: 10.

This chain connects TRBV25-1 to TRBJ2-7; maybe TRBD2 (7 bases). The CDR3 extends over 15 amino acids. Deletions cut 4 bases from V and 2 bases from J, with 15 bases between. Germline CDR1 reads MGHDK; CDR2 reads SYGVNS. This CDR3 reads CASSGHGGPTYEQYF. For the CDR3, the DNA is TGTGCCAGCAGTGGACACGGGGGGCCCACCTACGAGCAGTACTTC.